Following are 3 T cell receptor beta chains from one sample sequenced in a study of T cells in Graves' hyperthyroidism and ophthalmopathy. The TCR beta CDR3 regions underwent amplification using RNA transcripts as the source. A first-round RT-PCR of the TCR CDR3 used the HTBI primer set. TCRdb processed the multiplex PCR reads anew with MiXCR; each CDR3 protein has one entry. This table has hundreds of thousands of distinct CDR3 sequences, under 25% appearing once. The source material was blood. These TCRs come from a young man with Graves' ophthalmopathy.

The J gene is TRBJ2-5, the V gene TRBV6-1, with 7 bases aligning to TRBD1. Per the germline V gene, CDR1 is MNHNS and CDR2 is SASEGT. V trimming: 9 bases; J trimming: 3 bases; junction bases outside the gene matches: 10. The CDR3 is made up of 14 amino acids. CDR3 nucleotide sequence: TGTGCCAGACCCCCGGGACAGCTAGAAGAGACCCAGTACTTC. It codes for CARPPGQLEETQYF.

This clonotype was seen at least ten times. The chain is built from TRBV11-2 and TRBJ2-1, with TRBD2 identical over 9 bases. The V gene end was trimmed by 2 bases and the J gene end by 6 bases; junction bases not matched to a gene: 8. The CDR3 runs to 16 residues. Germline V gene lookup returns CDR1 SGHAT and CDR2 FQNNGV. CDR3 bases: TGTGCCAGCAGCTTATGGGGTAGCGGGAGCCCCAATGAGCAGTTCTTC. It yields the protein CASSLWGSGSPNEQFF.

The table lists this clonotype with a few counts. The rearrangement uses TRBV28 and TRBJ1-1, with D unclear. The CDR3 loop spans 15 amino acids. Trimming pared 6 bases from V and 1 base from J, leaving 15 bases between. Germline CDR1 and CDR2: MDHEN and SYDVKM. CDR3 bases: TGTGCCAGCAGCCACGCCTCTGAGCCGAACACTGAAGCTTTCTTT. It is translated as CASSHASEPNTEAFF.